One and the same sample provided the 8 T cell receptor beta chains below, sequenced in a study of cytomegalovirus exposure and HLA in healthy donors. The PCR had 60 Vbeta and 13 Jbeta primers. TCRdb's table, derived via immunoSEQ multiplex PCR, lists solely in-frame clones and lacks some. The sample carries 95,000 to 100,000 clones, 60% to 80% recorded once. Sequenced material: PBMCs. The receptors were sampled from a female donor in good health and CMV-seronegative.

The chain has TRBV5-4 and TRBJ2-7; tentatively, D is TRBD1 (6 bases). Germline CDR1 SGHNT, CDR2 YYREEE (reference sequence). This CDR3 is built from 15 residues. V shed 4 bases and J shed 1 base, with 15 bases lying between them. The CDR3 here is CASSDGRQGSYEQYF. In DNA form, the CDR3 reads TGTGCCAGCAGCGACGGAAGGCAGGGGTCCTACGAGCAGTACTTC.

This clone was recorded a few times. The chain couples TRBV19 to TRBJ2-7, with TRBD1 matching over 9 bases. The CDR3 is 14 amino acids. The ends lost 3 bases at V and 6 bases at J; junction bases unmatched: 6. Germline lookup yields CDR1 LNHDA and CDR2 SQIVND (reference sequence). CDR3 nucleotides: TGTGCCAGTAGTATGCGGGACAGGGACATCGAGCAGTACTTC. Translation gives CASSMRDRDIEQYF.

The chain uses TRBV7-9 and TRBJ2-5; possible D gene TRBD2, 5 bases. The germline CDR1 and CDR2 sequences are SEHNR and FQNEAQ (reference sequence). V was cut by 1 base and J by 10 bases, with 19 bases left in between. CDR3 size: 15 residues. DNA for the CDR3: TGTGCCAGCAGCTTAGGGGTGGGCGGAGGCCCCAACCAGTACTTC. It yields the protein CASSLGVGGGPNQYF.

V gene TRBV19 combines with J gene TRBJ1-1; D is possibly TRBD1 (5 bases). V gave up 4 bases and J gave up 7 bases, with 13 bases separating them. The CDR3 loop spans 13 amino acids. Germline CDR1 reads LNHDA; CDR2 reads SQIVND (reference sequence). CDR3 region: CASSRRDGGEAFF. Written as DNA, the CDR3 is TGTGCCAGTAGTAGGCGGGACGGAGGTGAAGCTTTCTTT.

The chain links TRBV7-2 to TRBJ1-2; 10 bases match TRBD1. Germline V gives CDR1 SGHTA, CDR2 FQGNSA. Trimming took 5 bases from V and 7 from J; bases not matched to a gene: 7. There are 14 residues in the CDR3. CDR3 nucleotides: TGTGCCAGCAGCCCAGGGGACAGGGGATTTGGCTACACCTTC. This gives the protein CASSPGDRGFGYTF.

This clone appeared a few times. The V call is TRBV2, the J call TRBJ1-3, with D possibly TRBD1 on 6 matching bases. V lost 2 bases and J lost 8, with 10 bases in between. Germline assignment: CDR1 SNHLY and CDR2 FYNNEI. This CDR3 contains 13 residues. This chain's CDR3 is CASSETRGYTIYF. CDR3 sequence (DNA): TGTGCCAGCAGTGAAACGAGGGGGTACACCATATATTTT.

The rearrangement joins TRBV7-6 to TRBJ2-2; 12 bases agree with TRBD2. In germline, CDR1 is SGHVS, CDR2 FNYEAQ. The CDR3 extends over 19 amino acids. V lost 5 bases and J lost 1; bases outside the gene matches: 11. This CDR3 reads CASSQSLAGGPRNTGELFF. DNA for the CDR3: TGTGCCAGCAGCCAGAGCCTAGCGGGAGGGCCGCGGAACACCGGGGAGCTGTTTTTT.

The table lists this clone with a count of one. The chain uses TRBV28 and TRBJ1-2, with 7 positions matching TRBD1. Trimming removed 5 bases from V and 4 bases from J; junction bases left unmatched: 7. This CDR3 comprises 14 residues. Germline values: CDR1 MDHEN, CDR2 SYDVKM. The CDR3 region has the DNA TGTGCCAGCAGTCTCGGGACAGCCAGCTATGGCTACACCTTC. Encoded protein: CASSLGTASYGYTF.